The 7 T cell receptor beta chains in this list originate from one sample, sequenced in a study of blood T cell repertoires in COVID-19. Assay used: immunoSEQ multiplex PCR; TCRdb lists only in-frame clones, some missing. The sample lists approximately 150,000 clones, about 77% seen once, with roughly 4.2% in the top ten. The source material was peripheral blood. The receptors come from a man aged 60-69 years with acute or convalescent COVID-19.

The chain joins TRBV7-9 to TRBJ1-5; tentatively, D is TRBD1 (6 bases). The germline V gene has CDR1 SEHNR and CDR2 FQNEAQ (reference sequence). The CDR3 loop spans 14 amino acids. Trimming removed 5 bases at V and 1 base at J, with 9 bases between. The CDR3 reads CASSRGQSNQPQHF. CDR3 bases: TGTGCCAGCAGCCGGGGACAAAGCAATCAGCCCCAGCATTTT. The full variable domain, its missing parts supplied by reference TRBV7-9 and TRBJ1-5, is DTGVSQNPRHKITKRGQNVTFRCDPISEHNRLYWYRQTLGQGPEFLTYFQNEAQLEKSRLLSDRFSAERPKGSFSTLEIQRTEQGDSAMYLCASSRGQSNQPQHFGDGTRLSIL.

The gene calls are TRBV28 and TRBJ2-7; 9 bases are a match to TRBD1. The CDR3 runs 14 residues. The germline V gene has CDR1 MDHEN and CDR2 SYDVKM. The trim removed 6 bases at V and 5 bases at J, leaving 8 bases unmatched. This chain's CDR3 is CASRKRTGAHEQYF. The CDR3 DNA is TGTGCCAGCAGGAAAAGGACAGGGGCCCACGAGCAGTACTTC.

A remark on this clone: Other DNA sequences in this specimen translate into the identical CDR3. The rearrangement links TRBV18 to TRBJ1-5, with 11 bases fitting TRBD1. With 2 bases clipped from V and 4 bases from J, the junction kept 1 base outside the gene matches. The CDR3 runs to 15 residues. Germline CDR1 reads KGHSH; CDR2 reads LQKENI. The CDR3 coding sequence is TGTGCCAGCTCACCAGGGACAGGGGGGAATCAGCCCCAGCATTTT. Translation gives CASSPGTGGNQPQHF.

The rearrangement uses TRBV3-1 (or the pseudogene TRBV3-2) and TRBJ2-3; 16 nucleotides line up with TRBD2. Germline loops: CDR1 LGHDT, CDR2 YNNKEL (reference sequence). The CDR3 length is 18 residues. With 4 bases clipped from V and 2 bases from J, the junction kept 6 bases outside the gene matches. The CDR3 sequence is CASSPGLAGGIYTDTQYF. In DNA, the CDR3 is TGTGCCAGCAGCCCGGGACTAGCGGGAGGGATTTACACAGATACGCAGTATTTT.

This clone was seen a single time. V and J are TRBV27 and TRBJ2-7, with 8 nucleotides matching TRBD1. From germline, CDR1 is MNHEY and CDR2 SMNVEV (reference sequence). This CDR3 is 16 amino acids long. V gave up 7 bases and J gave up 5 bases; unmatched junction bases: 16. The CDR3 is CASTPLGAGGPNEQYF. The CDR3, as DNA: TGTGCCAGCACCCCGCTTGGGGCAGGGGGCCCAAACGAGCAGTACTTC.

The gene calls are TRBV5-1 and TRBJ2-7; 10 bases fit TRBD1. V lost 4 bases and J lost 4; bases outside the gene matches: 8. CDR1 and CDR2 (germline): SGHRS, YFSETQ. CDR3 length equals 15 residues. Here the CDR3 reads CASSPGGQGLYEQYF. The CDR3 DNA is TGCGCCAGCAGCCCGGGGGGACAGGGGTTGTACGAGCAGTACTTC.

This clone was observed once. This chain uses TRBV27 with TRBJ2-4; D may be TRBD1 (5 bases). Germline loops: CDR1 MNHEY, CDR2 SMNVEV (reference sequence). The CDR3 extends over 13 amino acids. V dropped 8 bases and J dropped 1 base, with 9 bases sitting between them. The CDR3 sequence is CASWGSAKNIQYF. For the CDR3, the DNA is TGTGCCAGCTGGGGCAGCGCCAAAAACATTCAGTACTTC.